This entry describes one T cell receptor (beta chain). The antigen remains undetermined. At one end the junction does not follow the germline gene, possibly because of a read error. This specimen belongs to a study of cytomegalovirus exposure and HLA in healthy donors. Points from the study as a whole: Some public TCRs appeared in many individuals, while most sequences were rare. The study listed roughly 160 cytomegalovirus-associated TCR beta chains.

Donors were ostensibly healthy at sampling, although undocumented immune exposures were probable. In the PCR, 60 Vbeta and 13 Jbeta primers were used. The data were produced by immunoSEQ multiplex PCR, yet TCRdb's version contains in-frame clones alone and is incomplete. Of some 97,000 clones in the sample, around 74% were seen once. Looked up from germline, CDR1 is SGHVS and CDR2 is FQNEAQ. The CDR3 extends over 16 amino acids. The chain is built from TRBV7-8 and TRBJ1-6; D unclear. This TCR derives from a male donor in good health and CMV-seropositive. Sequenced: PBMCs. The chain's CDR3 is CVSSLGAGGKNSPLHF. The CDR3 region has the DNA TGTGTCAGCAGCTTAGGAGCGGGCGGAAAGAATTCACCCCTCCACTTT.